The entry below describes one T cell receptor (beta chain). Its antigen is unidentified. These data originate in a study of cytomegalovirus exposure and HLA in healthy donors. Study as a whole: Most donors, less than 85% of several hundred genotyped, fell in the Caucasian-associated ancestry cluster.

With 60 Vbeta and 13 Jbeta primers, the PCR was carried out. Produced via immunoSEQ multiplex PCR; TCRdb's table is partial and in-frame only. The repertoire includes some 87,000 clones, about three fifths of them detected once, and approximately 5.8% sits in the top ten. Unrecorded immune exposure was likely among donors, who were nominally healthy when sampled. Broader study findings: What a later analysis reportedly showed was that an Asian-associated ancestry cluster had fewer N-insertions than the roughly 670-donor mean. Sequencing likely produced, as an artifact, a cluster of highly shared sequence variants.

This clonotype originated in a woman under 40 in good health and CMV-seropositive. The sequenced material came from PBMCs.

The CDR3 spells CASSQVTSNNSPLHF. CDR3 DNA sequence: TGCGCCAGCAGCCAAGTGACATCCAATAATTCACCCCTCCACTTT. The rearrangement links TRBV4-1 to TRBJ1-6; no firm D call. The CDR3 totals 15 residues. CDR1 and CDR2 (germline): MGHRA, YSYEKL. The V end was cut by 1 base, the J end by 5 bases, with 9 bases between.